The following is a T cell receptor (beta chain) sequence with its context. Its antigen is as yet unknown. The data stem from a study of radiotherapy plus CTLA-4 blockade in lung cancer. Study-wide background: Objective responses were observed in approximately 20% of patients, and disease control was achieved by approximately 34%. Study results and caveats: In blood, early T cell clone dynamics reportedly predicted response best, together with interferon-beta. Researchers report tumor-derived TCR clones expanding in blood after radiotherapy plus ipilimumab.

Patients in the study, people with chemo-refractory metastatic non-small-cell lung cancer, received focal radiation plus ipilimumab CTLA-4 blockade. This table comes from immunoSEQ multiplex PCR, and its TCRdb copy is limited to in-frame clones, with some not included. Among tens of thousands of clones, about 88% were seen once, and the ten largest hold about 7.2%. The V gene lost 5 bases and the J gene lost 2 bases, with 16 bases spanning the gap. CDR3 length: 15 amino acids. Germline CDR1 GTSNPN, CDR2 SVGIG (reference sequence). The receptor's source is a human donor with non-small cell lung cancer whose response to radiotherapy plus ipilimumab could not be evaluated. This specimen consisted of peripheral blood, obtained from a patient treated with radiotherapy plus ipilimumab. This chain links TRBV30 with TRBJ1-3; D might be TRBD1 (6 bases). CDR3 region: CAWHNLGHPGNTIYF. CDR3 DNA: TGTGCCTGGCACAATCTGGGACACCCTGGAAACACCATATATTTT.